One sample yielded the 29 T cell receptor beta chains listed below, sequenced in a study of T cell clonality in common variable immunodeficiency. Some clones are missing from TCRdb's copy, which holds only in-frame ones; the method was immunoSEQ multiplex PCR. The sample presents some 60,000 clones, none singletons. Sequenced material: peripheral blood mononuclear cells. These receptor sequences come from a person aged 18-69 years in good health.

This clone was observed many times. The CDR3 end falls 3 residues outside the read, so it is completed with the germline J gene. V is TRBV27 and J is TRBJ2-3, with 9 bases matching TRBD2. Per the germline V gene, CDR1 is MNHEY and CDR2 is SMNVEV (reference sequence). After removal of 6 bases from V and 5 bases from J, the junction contained 6 bases not matched to a gene. The CDR3 length is 14 residues. The chain's CDR3 is CASSRLAVLDTQYF. CDR3 DNA (partial): TGTGCCAGCAGCAGACTAGCGGTCCTAGATACG.

This clone was recorded many times. The chain's CDR3 is CATRTDGKNIQYF. CDR3 DNA (partial): TGTGCCACAAGGACAGATGGCAAAAACATT. The chain has TRBV2 and TRBJ2-4; TRBD1 might be the D (6 bases). The read ends 3 residues before the CDR3 terminus; that terminus is restored from the germline J gene. CDR3 size: 13 residues. V was clipped by 10 bases and J by 3 bases, with 13 bases between them. Germline-derived CDR1 and CDR2 are SNHLY and FYNNEI.

This clone showed up many times. The read halts 3 residues ahead of the CDR3 end, with the missing end drawn from the germline J gene. This rearrangement joins TRBV20-1 to TRBJ2-5; a weak D match, TRBD1 (5 bases). Trimming removed 1 base at V and 2 bases at J, with 17 bases between. The CDR3 covers 16 residues. Germline CDR1 reads DFQATT; CDR2 reads SNEGSKA (reference sequence). CDR3 residues: CSARGGAAGQQETQYF. CDR3 bases read: TGCAGTGCTAGAGGGGGCGCGGCAGGCCAACAAGAGACC.

In this sample, this clone turned up many times. The part of the CDR3 DNA that was read is TGTGCCAGCAGTGTAGAAGGGTCTAACTATGGC. Its protein is CASSVEGSNYG. The whole CDR3 reads CASSVEGSNYGYTF. The chain carries TRBV2 and TRBJ1-2, with no clear D. The read terminates 3 residues ahead of where the CDR3 ends, so the germline J gene completes it. The ends were cut back, 4 bases at V and 0 bases at J, with 9 bases in the middle. Germline loops: CDR1 SNHLY, CDR2 FYNNEI. CDR3 size: 14 residues.

This clone was counted many times. The observed sequence ends 3 residues before the CDR3 terminus, with the missing tail filled in from the germline J gene. The chain couples TRBV6-2 or TRBV6-3 to TRBJ2-1; TRBD2 matches at 7 bases. The CDR3 totals 13 residues. Germline V CDR1 and CDR2: MNHEY, SVGEGT. Trimming cost V 8 bases and J 3 bases; bases outside gene matches: 4. CDR3 bases read: TGTGCCAGCGGCCTAGCGGTCTACAATGAG. Amino acids: CASGLAVYNE. The CDR3, in full, reads CASGLAVYNEQFF.

This clone occurred many times. Read sequence stops 3 residues before the CDR3 end, and the germline J gene provides the missing end. This chain joins TRBV19 and TRBJ2-5, with D perhaps matching TRBD2 (6 bases). CDR3 length: 12 amino acids. Germline V gives CDR1 LNHDA, CDR2 SQIVND (reference sequence). V was clipped by 3 bases and J by 4 bases, with 6 bases between them. CDR3 sequence: CASSMGLETQYF. The DNA read from the CDR3 is TGTGCCAGTAGTATGGGACTAGAGACC.

The sample holds many counts of this clone. The sequenced fragment ends 3 residues before the CDR3 boundary, so the rest is inferred from the germline J gene. The chain has TRBV20-1 and TRBJ1-6; 7 nucleotides match TRBD1. Germline V gene sequence: CDR1 DFQATT, CDR2 SNEGSKA (reference sequence). V trimming: 0 bases; J trimming: 9 bases; junction bases outside the gene matches: 5. The CDR3 consists of 14 residues. The CDR3 bases that were read are TGCAGTGCTAGAGACCCGACAGGGCCTTCACCC. Protein: CSARDPTGPSP. The entire CDR3 protein is CSARDPTGPSPLHF.

This clone occurred many times. The observed sequence ends 3 residues before the CDR3 terminus, with the missing tail filled in from the germline J gene. The sample contains more than one DNA sequence encoding this CDR3. V is TRBV7-9 and J is TRBJ1-5, with a tentative D call TRBD1 (5 bases). The CDR3 contains 13 residues. The germline V gene encodes CDR1 SEHNR and CDR2 FQNEAQ (reference sequence). Trimming removed 3 bases at V and 4 bases at J, with 7 bases between. The sequenced part of the CDR3 DNA is TGTGCCAGCAGCTTCGGGGGGAATCAGCCC. It encodes CASSFGGNQP. The whole CDR3 protein is CASSFGGNQPQHF. The entire variable domain, with the rest obtained from reference TRBV7-9 and TRBJ1-5, is as follows: DTGVSQNPRHKITKRGQNVTFRCDPISEHNRLYWYRQTLGQGPEFLTYFQNEAQLEKSRLLSDRFSAERPKGSFSTLEIQRTEQGDSAMYLCASSFGGNQPQHFGDGTRLSIL.

Many counts were recorded for this clone. The CDR3 end is not reached by the read, which stops 3 residues before it; the germline J gene fills it in. This sequence joins TRBV18 and TRBJ2-7, with 7 positions matching TRBD2. The CDR3 is 15 amino acids. V was pared by 3 bases and J by 6 bases, with 11 bases of the junction left unmatched. Germline V gene data show CDR1 as KGHSH and CDR2 as LQKENI. This CDR3 reads CASSPLGLVDSEQYF. CDR3 DNA (partial): TGTGCCAGCTCACCTCTAGGACTAGTGGACTCCGAG.

This clone has a count of ten or more. The read stops 3 residues short of the end of the CDR3; the missing end is completed from the germline J gene. V gene TRBV28 combines with J gene TRBJ1-5, with a possible D match to TRBD1 (6 bases). From germline, CDR1 is MDHEN and CDR2 SYDVKM. There are 15 residues in the CDR3. V lost 7 bases to trimming and J lost 0 bases, with 13 bases between them. The CDR3 region is CASTPRTVSNQPQHF. Incomplete CDR3 DNA: TGTGCCAGCACCCCCAGGACAGTTAGCAATCAGCCC.

This clone has at least ten counts. The read ends 3 residues early relative to the CDR3; the germline J gene fills the gap. This chain uses TRBV20-1 with TRBJ2-3; D is possibly TRBD2 (6 bases). This CDR3 contains 13 residues. Trimming removed 7 bases from V and 2 bases from J, with 13 bases in between. CDR1 and CDR2 from the germline V gene are DFQATT and SNEGSKA (reference sequence). The CDR3 sequence: CSESGLTTDTQYF. The sequenced part of the CDR3 DNA is TGCAGTGAAAGCGGACTAACCACAGATACG.

This clone was observed many times. Read coverage stops 3 residues before the CDR3 terminus; the germline J gene supplies the remainder. The chain is built from TRBV19 and TRBJ1-2; TRBD1 agrees at 7 bases. CDR1 is LNHDA, CDR2 SQIVND, per germline (reference sequence). The ends lost 2 bases at V and 3 bases at J; junction bases unmatched: 3. The CDR3 totals 14 residues. CDR3: CASSIRQGYYGYTF. The sequenced part of the CDR3 DNA is TGTGCCAGTAGTATACGACAGGGCTACTATGGC.

This clone was detected ten times or more. The sequence runs out 3 residues before the end of the CDR3; the remainder is reconstructed from the germline J gene. This rearrangement joins TRBV10-3 to TRBJ2-3, with 8 nucleotides matching TRBD2. Germline V gives CDR1 ENHRY, CDR2 SYGVKD. The CDR3 runs 14 residues. Trimming took 7 bases from V and 2 from J; bases not matched to a gene: 5. CDR3 sequence: CAITAGGPTDTQYF. The DNA read from the CDR3 is TGTGCCATCACGGCGGGAGGCCCCACAGATACG.

In this sample, this clone turned up many times. The read is 3 residues too short to cover the CDR3 end, so that end is filled in from the germline J gene. The rearrangement uses TRBV12-3 or TRBV12-4 and TRBJ1-4; 10 bases line up with TRBD1. The CDR3 runs 15 residues. V lost 5 bases to trimming and J lost 8 bases; unmatched junction nucleotides: 8. CDR3 DNA, as far as it was read: TGTGCCAGCAGTACCGGGACAGGGGTAAACGAAAAA. Its protein product is CASSTGTGVNEK. The entire CDR3 sequence reads CASSTGTGVNEKLFF.

This clone was seen at least ten times. The CDR3 extends 3 residues past the end of the read, so its final part is completed from the germline J gene. V usage is TRBV20-1 and J usage is TRBJ2-3; D perhaps matches TRBD2 (5 bases). CDR1 is DFQATT, CDR2 SNEGSKA, per germline (reference sequence). V lost 4 bases and J lost 3, with 20 bases in between. There are 16 residues in the CDR3. The sequenced CDR3 bases are TGCAGTGCTAAGGGTCCGGGCGGGCGACGGACAGATACG. The encoded protein is CSAKGPGGRRTDT. The full CDR3 protein reads CSAKGPGGRRTDTQYF.

This clone showed up many times. The CDR3 end lies 3 residues beyond the end of the read and is filled in from the germline J gene. This sequence joins TRBV12-3 or TRBV12-4 and TRBJ2-2, with D perhaps assigned TRBD1 or TRBD2 (5 bases each). V was pared by 6 bases and J by 2 bases, with 13 bases between. The CDR3 is 15 residues long. This CDR3 reads CASSTRGANTGELFF. CDR3 bases read: TGTGCCAGCAGCACGAGAGGGGCCAACACCGGGGAG.

About this clone: The CDR3 end falls 3 residues outside the read, so it is completed with the germline J gene. The genes are TRBV19 and TRBJ2-7; 9 bases match TRBD1. The J segment lost 4 bases and the V segment lost 4 bases, leaving 8 bases of the junction unmatched. Germline V gives CDR1 LNHDA, CDR2 SQIVND (reference sequence). The CDR3 totals 15 residues. CDR3 sequence: CASSKGQGSSYEQYF. The CDR3 DNA, read in part, is TGTGCCAGTAGTAAAGGACAGGGGTCTTCGTACGAG.

This clone was detected ten times or more. Sequencing ends 3 residues short of the CDR3 end; the germline J gene provides the rest. The rearrangement links TRBV19 to TRBJ2-1, with TRBD2 matching over 8 bases. The V gene end was trimmed by 3 bases and the J gene end by 8 bases; junction bases not matched to a gene: 9. Germline lookup yields CDR1 LNHDA and CDR2 SQIVND (reference sequence). The CDR3 covers 15 residues. CDR3 bases read: TGTGCCAGTAGTATCTTTTCGGGAGGGGTCTATGAG. It specifies CASSIFSGGVYE. The CDR3, in full, reads CASSIFSGGVYEQFF.

This clone was detected ten times or more. Read data end 3 residues before the CDR3 end; the end is taken from the germline J gene. This chain connects TRBV7-9 to TRBJ2-7, with 7 bases that match TRBD2. Per germline, CDR1 SEHNR and CDR2 FQNEAQ (reference sequence). This CDR3 spans 15 amino acids. The V gene end was trimmed by 1 base and the J gene end by 0 bases; junction bases not matched to a gene: 3. Incomplete CDR3 DNA: TGTGCCAGCAGCTTAGTTGGCGGGAGCTCCTACGAG. Protein sequence: CASSLVGGSSYE. The full-length CDR3 reads as CASSLVGGSSYEQYF.

The sample holds many counts of this clone. The chain's CDR3 is CSVALGTETSNYGYTF. CDR3 bases read: TGCAGCGTTGCGTTAGGGACAGAGACTTCTAACTATGGC. This chain connects TRBV29-1 to TRBJ1-2, with 7 bases that match TRBD1. The sequenced fragment ends 3 residues before the CDR3 boundary, so the rest is inferred from the germline J gene. Per germline, CDR1 SQVTM and CDR2 ANQGSEA. V lost 4 bases to trimming and J lost 0 bases; unmatched junction nucleotides: 11. The length of the CDR3 is 16 residues.

This clone was seen repeatedly, ten times or more. Sequencing ends 3 residues short of the CDR3 end; the germline J gene provides the rest. The rearrangement joins TRBV28 to TRBJ1-5; 8 bases line up with TRBD1. In germline, CDR1 is MDHEN, CDR2 SYDVKM. The CDR3 runs 17 residues. The V gene end was trimmed by 5 bases and the J gene end by 1 base; junction bases not matched to a gene: 10. The part of the CDR3 DNA that was read is TGTGCCAGCAGTCCCCGACAGGGGACGTTGAGCAATCAGCCC. This codes for CASSPRQGTLSNQP. The entire CDR3 reads CASSPRQGTLSNQPQHF.

This clone was counted ten times or more. The sequenced fragment ends 3 residues before the CDR3 boundary, so the rest is inferred from the germline J gene. The chain couples TRBV5-1 to TRBJ1-4, with TRBD1 as a possible D gene (6 bases). This CDR3 has 14 residues. Trimming stripped 2 bases from V and 8 bases from J, with 13 bases between. Germline V CDR1 and CDR2: SGHRS, YFSETQ. Incomplete CDR3 DNA: TGCGCCAGCAGCTTTGGCAGGGGAGGAGAAAAA. Translation gives CASSFGRGGEK. The whole CDR3 sequence reads CASSFGRGGEKLFF.

This clone was recorded many times. Read sequence stops 3 residues before the CDR3 end, and the germline J gene provides the missing end. The rearrangement uses TRBV5-1 and TRBJ1-1; unclear D gene. The CDR3 is 13 residues long. Trimming removed 2 bases at V and 6 bases at J, with 11 bases between. From germline, CDR1 is SGHRS and CDR2 YFSETQ. CDR3 in amino acids: CASSFGSAPEAFF. CDR3 bases read: TGCGCCAGCAGCTTCGGTTCCGCTCCTGAA.

This clone was seen at least ten times. CDR3 region: CAWSQRGTSYNEQFF. The covered CDR3 bases are TGTGCCTGGAGCCAGCGGGGGACGTCCTACAATGAG. The gene calls are TRBV30 and TRBJ2-1; 8 nucleotides line up with TRBD2. Sequencing ends 3 residues short of the CDR3 end; the germline J gene provides the rest. Trimming at V came to 3 bases and at J to 1 base, leaving 5 bases not matched to a gene. The germline CDR1 and CDR2 sequences are GTSNPN and SVGIG (reference sequence). CDR3 size: 15 residues.

There are a few counts of this clone. The sequenced fragment ends 3 residues before the CDR3 boundary, so the rest is inferred from the germline J gene. The chain has TRBV7-2 and TRBJ2-7; 8 nucleotides line up with TRBD2. CDR3 length: 14 amino acids. The V gene's germline CDR1 is SGHTA and CDR2 FQGNSA. V lost 4 bases and J lost 5; bases outside the gene matches: 7. The CDR3 DNA, read in part, is TGTGCCAGCAGCTCATTCGGGACTAGTCACGAG. This codes for CASSSFGTSHE. The full-length CDR3 reads as CASSSFGTSHEQYF. Full variable domain (outside the CDR3, taken from reference TRBV7-2 and TRBJ2-7): GAGVSQSPSNKVTEKGKDVELRCDPISGHTALYWYRQSLGQGLEFLIYFQGNSAPDKSGLPSDRFSAERTGGSVSTLTIQRTQQEDSAVYLCASSSFGTSHEQYFGPGTRLTVT.

This clone was counted at least ten times. The covered CDR3 bases are TGTGCCAGCAGCGCCCCGGGGACTAGCGGGAGTGATAGAGATACG. Protein sequence: CASSAPGTSGSDRDT. The complete CDR3 reads CASSAPGTSGSDRDTQYF. V and J are TRBV9 and TRBJ2-3; the match to TRBD2 covers 14 bases. The read terminates 3 residues ahead of where the CDR3 ends, so the germline J gene completes it. Germline-derived CDR1 and CDR2 are SGDLS and YYNGEE. J was trimmed by 5 bases and V by 3 bases; bases with no gene match: 11. The CDR3 is 18 residues long.

This clone showed up many times. The read gets to within 3 residues of the CDR3 end, and the germline J gene fills in the rest. V usage is TRBV7-2 and J usage is TRBJ1-5; D not certain. Per the germline V gene, CDR1 is SGHTA and CDR2 is FQGNSA. V lost 3 bases and J 4 bases, leaving 13 bases between the germline ends. The CDR3 length is 15 residues. CDR3 DNA (partial): TGTGCCAGCAGCTTGAGACACCTACCAAATCAGCCC. This gives the protein CASSLRHLPNQP. In full, the CDR3 is CASSLRHLPNQPQHF.

This clone has ten or more counts. The read terminates 3 residues before the CDR3 end, so the remaining end is supplied by the germline J gene. The chain combines TRBV3-1 (or the pseudogene TRBV3-2) with TRBJ2-2; perhaps TRBD1 as D (5 bases). Trimming cost V 4 bases and J 7 bases, with 7 bases left between them. The CDR3 extends over 12 amino acids. Germline values: CDR1 LGHDT, CDR2 YNNKEL (reference sequence). The covered CDR3 bases are TGTGCCAGCAGCCTTCAGGGCGGGGAG. It yields the protein CASSLQGGE. The CDR3 as a whole reads CASSLQGGELFF.

This clone was detected many times. The read falls 3 residues short of the CDR3 end, and the missing part is taken from the germline J gene. V usage is TRBV10-3 and J usage is TRBJ2-3; D may be TRBD1 (6 bases). V lost 8 bases, J lost 1 base, and 10 bases lay in between. CDR1 is ENHRY and CDR2 is SYGVKD in the germline V gene. This CDR3 region has 13 residues. CDR3 DNA (partial): TGTGCCATCCGGACAGCCGGCACAGATACG. Translation gives CAIRTAGTDT. The CDR3 in its entirety is CAIRTAGTDTQYF.